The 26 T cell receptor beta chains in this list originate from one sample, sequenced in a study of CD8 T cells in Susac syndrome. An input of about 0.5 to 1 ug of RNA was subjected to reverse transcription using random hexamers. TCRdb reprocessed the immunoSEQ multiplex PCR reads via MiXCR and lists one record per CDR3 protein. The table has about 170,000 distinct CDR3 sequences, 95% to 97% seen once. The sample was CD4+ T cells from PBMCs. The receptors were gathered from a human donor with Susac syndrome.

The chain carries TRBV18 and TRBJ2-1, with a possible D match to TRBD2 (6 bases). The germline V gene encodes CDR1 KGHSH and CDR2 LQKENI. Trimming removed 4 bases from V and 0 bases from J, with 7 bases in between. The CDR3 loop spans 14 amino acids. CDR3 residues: CASSRTTSYNEQFF. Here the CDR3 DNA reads TGTGCCAGCTCACGGACTACCTCCTACAATGAGCAGTTCTTC.

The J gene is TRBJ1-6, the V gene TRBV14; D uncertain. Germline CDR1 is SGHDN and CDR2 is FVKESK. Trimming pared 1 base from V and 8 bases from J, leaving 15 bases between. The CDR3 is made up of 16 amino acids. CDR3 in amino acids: CASSQVWGRSDSPLHF. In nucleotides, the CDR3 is TGTGCCAGCAGCCAAGTATGGGGTCGGTCCGATTCACCCCTCCACTTT.

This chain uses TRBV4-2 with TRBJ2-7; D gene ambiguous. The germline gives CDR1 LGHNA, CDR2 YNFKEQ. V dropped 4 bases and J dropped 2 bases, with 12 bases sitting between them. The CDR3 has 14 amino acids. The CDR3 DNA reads TGTGCCAGCAGCCCGGCAGTGGAAACCTACGAGCAGTACTTC. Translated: CASSPAVETYEQYF.

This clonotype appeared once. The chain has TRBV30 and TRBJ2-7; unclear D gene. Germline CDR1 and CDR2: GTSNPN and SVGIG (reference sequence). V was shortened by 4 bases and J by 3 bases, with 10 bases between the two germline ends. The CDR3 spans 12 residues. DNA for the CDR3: TGTGCCTGGATGAAGGCCGGCTACGAGCAGTACTTC. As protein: CAWMKAGYEQYF.

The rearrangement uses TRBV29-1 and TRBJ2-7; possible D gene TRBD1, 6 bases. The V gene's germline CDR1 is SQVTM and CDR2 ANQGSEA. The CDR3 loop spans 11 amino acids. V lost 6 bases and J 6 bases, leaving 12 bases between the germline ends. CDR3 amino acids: CSVIFRGEQYF. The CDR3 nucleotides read TGCAGCGTCATCTTCAGGGGCGAGCAGTACTTC.

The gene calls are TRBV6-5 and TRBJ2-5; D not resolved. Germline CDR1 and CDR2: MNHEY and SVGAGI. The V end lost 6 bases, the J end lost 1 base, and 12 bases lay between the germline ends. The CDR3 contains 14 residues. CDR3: CASRKLPGQETQYF. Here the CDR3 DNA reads TGTGCCAGCAGAAAACTGCCGGGCCAAGAGACCCAGTACTTC.

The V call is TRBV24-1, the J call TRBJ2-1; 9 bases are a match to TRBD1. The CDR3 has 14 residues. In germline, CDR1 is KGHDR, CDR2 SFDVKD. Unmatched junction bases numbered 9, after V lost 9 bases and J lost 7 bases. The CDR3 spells CATAMGQGTNEQFF. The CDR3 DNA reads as TGTGCCACCGCCATGGGACAGGGTACGAATGAGCAGTTCTTC.

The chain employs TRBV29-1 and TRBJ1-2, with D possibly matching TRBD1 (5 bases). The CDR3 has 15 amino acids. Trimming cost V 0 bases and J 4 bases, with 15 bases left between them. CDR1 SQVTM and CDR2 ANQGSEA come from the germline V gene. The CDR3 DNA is TGCAGCGTTGAAGACGCGGGACTGGCGTTCTATGGCTACACCTTC. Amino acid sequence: CSVEDAGLAFYGYTF.

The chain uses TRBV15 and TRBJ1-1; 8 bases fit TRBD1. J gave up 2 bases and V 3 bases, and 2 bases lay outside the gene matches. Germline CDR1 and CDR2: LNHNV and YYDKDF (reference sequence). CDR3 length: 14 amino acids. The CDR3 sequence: CATSRGQENTEAFF. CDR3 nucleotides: TGTGCCACCAGCAGGGGACAGGAAAACACTGAAGCTTTCTTT.

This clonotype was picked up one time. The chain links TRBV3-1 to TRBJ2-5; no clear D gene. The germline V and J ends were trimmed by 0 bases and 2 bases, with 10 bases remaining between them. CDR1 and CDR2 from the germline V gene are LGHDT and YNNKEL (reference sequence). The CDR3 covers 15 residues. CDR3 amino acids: CASSQDYRQQETQYF. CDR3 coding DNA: TGTGCCAGCAGCCAAGATTATCGCCAGCAAGAGACCCAGTACTTC.

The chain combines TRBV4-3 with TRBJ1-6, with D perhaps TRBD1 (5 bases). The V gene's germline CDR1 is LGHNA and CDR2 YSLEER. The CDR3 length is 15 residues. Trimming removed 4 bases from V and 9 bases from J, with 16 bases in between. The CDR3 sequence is CASSRSLGEGSPLHF. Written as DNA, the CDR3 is TGCGCCAGCAGCCGCTCTCTGGGGGAGGGTTCACCCCTCCACTTT.

Here the CDR3 DNA reads TGTGCCTGGAGGAGGGACAGGGCAGATGAGCAGTTCTTC. As protein: CAWRRDRADEQFF. The genes are TRBV30 and TRBJ2-1; 9 positions match TRBD1. Germline lookup yields CDR1 GTSNPN and CDR2 SVGIG (reference sequence). The CDR3 loop spans 13 amino acids. After removal of 3 bases from V and 8 bases from J, the junction contained 5 bases not matched to a gene.

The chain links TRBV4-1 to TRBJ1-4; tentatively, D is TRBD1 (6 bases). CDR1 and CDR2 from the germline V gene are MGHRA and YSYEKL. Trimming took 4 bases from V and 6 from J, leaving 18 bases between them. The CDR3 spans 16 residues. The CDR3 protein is CASSPFLWGADEKLFF. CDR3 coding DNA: TGCGCCAGCAGCCCGTTTCTGTGGGGGGCAGATGAAAAACTGTTTTTT.

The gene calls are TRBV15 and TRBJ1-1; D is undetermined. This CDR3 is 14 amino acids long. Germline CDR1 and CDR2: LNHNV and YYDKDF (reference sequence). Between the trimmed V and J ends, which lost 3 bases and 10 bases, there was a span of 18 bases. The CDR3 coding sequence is TGTGCCACCAGCAGGGCTAACACCGTGGGCACAGCTTTCTTT. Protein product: CATSRANTVGTAFF.

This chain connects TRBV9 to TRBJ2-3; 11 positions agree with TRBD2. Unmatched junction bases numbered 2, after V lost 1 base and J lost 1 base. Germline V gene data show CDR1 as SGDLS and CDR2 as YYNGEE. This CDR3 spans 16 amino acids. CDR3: CASSVSTSGGTDTQYF. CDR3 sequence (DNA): TGTGCCAGCAGCGTATCGACTAGCGGGGGCACAGATACGCAGTATTTT. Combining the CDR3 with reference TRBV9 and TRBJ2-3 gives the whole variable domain DSGVTQTPKHLITATGQRVTLRCSPRSGDLSVYWYQQSLDQGLQFLIQYYNGEERAKGNILERFSAQQFPDLHSELNLSSLELGDSALYFCASSVSTSGGTDTQYFGPGTRLTVL.

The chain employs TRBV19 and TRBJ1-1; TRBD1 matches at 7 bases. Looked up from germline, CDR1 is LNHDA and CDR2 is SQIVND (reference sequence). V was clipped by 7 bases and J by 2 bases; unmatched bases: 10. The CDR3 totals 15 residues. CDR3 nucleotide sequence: TGTGCCAGTAAGGAGATTGACAGGGCTAACACTGAAGCTTTCTTT. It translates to CASKEIDRANTEAFF.

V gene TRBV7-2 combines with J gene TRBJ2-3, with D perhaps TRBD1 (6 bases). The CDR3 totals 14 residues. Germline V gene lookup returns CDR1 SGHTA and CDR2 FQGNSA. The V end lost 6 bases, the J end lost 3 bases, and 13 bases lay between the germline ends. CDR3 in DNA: TGTGCCAGCAGTGGGCCAGGGGAAACAGATACGCAGTATTTT. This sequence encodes CASSGPGETDTQYF.

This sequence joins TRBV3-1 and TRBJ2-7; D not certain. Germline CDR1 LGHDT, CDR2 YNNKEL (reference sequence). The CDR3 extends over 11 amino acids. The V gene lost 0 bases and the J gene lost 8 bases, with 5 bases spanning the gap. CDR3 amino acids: CASSQDLKQYF. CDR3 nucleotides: TGTGCCAGCAGCCAAGATCTCAAGCAGTACTTC.

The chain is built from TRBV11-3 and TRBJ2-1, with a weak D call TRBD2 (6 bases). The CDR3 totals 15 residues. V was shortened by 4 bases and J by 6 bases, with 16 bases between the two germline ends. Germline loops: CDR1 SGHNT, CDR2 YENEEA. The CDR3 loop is CASSSQAGTRNEQFF. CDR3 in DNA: TGTGCCAGCAGCTCCCAGGCGGGGACCCGCAATGAGCAGTTCTTC.

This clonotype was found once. The DNA of the CDR3 is TGCGCCAGCAGCTTGAACGGACAGGGGGAGCCCTACACCTTC. Translated, it gives CASSLNGQGEPYTF. The chain links TRBV5-1 to TRBJ1-2; 10 bases align to TRBD1. J gave up 10 bases and V 1 base, and 7 bases lay outside the gene matches. The CDR3 is made up of 14 amino acids. Germline assignment: CDR1 SGHRS and CDR2 YFSETQ.

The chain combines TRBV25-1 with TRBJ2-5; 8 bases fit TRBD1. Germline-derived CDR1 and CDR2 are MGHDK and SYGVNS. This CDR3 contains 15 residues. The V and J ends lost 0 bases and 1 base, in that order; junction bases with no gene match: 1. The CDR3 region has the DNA TGTGCCAGCAGTGAATATGGACAGGGCCAAGAGACCCAGTACTTC. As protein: CASSEYGQGQETQYF.

CDR3 residues: CASSNRDPTDTQYF. CDR3 coding DNA: TGTGCCAGCAGTAACCGAGATCCCACAGATACGCAGTATTTT. This chain links TRBV6-6 with TRBJ2-3; D is uncertain. V lost 5 bases, J lost 2 bases, and 11 bases lay in between. This CDR3 contains 14 residues. Per the germline V gene, CDR1 is MNHNY and CDR2 is SVGAGI (reference sequence).

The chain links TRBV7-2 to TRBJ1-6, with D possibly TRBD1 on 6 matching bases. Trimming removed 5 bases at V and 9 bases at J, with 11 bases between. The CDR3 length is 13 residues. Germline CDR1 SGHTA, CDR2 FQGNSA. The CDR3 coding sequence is TGTGCCAGCAGCGCCTCCAGGGGTTCACCCCTCCACTTT. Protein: CASSASRGSPLHF.

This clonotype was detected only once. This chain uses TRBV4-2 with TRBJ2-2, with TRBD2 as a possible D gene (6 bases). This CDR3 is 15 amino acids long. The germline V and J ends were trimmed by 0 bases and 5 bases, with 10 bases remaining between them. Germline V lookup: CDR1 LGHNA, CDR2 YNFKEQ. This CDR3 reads CASSQDSGATGELFF. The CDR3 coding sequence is TGTGCCAGCAGCCAAGATAGCGGTGCAACCGGGGAGCTGTTTTTT.

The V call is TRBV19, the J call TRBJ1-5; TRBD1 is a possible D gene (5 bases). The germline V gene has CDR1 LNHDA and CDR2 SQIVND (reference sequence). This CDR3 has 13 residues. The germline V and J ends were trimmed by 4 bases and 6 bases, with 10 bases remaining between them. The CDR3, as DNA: TGTGCCAGTAGTACCCGGGGCCTTCAGCCCCAGCATTTT. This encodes CASSTRGLQPQHF.

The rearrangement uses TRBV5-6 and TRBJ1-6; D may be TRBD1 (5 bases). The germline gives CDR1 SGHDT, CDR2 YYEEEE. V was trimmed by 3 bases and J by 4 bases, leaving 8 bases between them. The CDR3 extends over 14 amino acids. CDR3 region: CASSSGTYNSPLHF. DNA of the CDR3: TGTGCCAGCAGCTCGGGGACTTATAATTCACCCCTCCACTTT.